The entry that follows covers one T cell receptor (beta chain) sequence. Clones were sequenced by immunoSEQ multiplex PCR, and TCRdb holds only the in-frame ones, with some missing. The sample consists of nearly 300,000 clones, nearly 90% of them appearing once. The entry originates in a study of blood T cell repertoires in COVID-19. CDR3 size: 15 residues. The V end lost 1 base, the J end lost 9 bases, and 16 bases lay between the germline ends. Germline CDR1 reads GTSNPN; CDR2 reads SVGIG (reference sequence). This chain links TRBV30 with TRBJ1-6, with D unresolved. Sequencing used PBMCs or T cells enriched from blood (not recorded which). This sequence originates from a woman between 45 and 65 years old who had been exposed to COVID-19. In DNA, the CDR3 is TGTGCCTGGAGTGGACCTTTCTCTACTAGTTCACCCCTCCACTTT. This translates into CAWSGPFSTSSPLHF.